Below are 26 T cell receptor beta chains sequenced from a single sample in a study of OX40 agonist ivuxolimab in advanced cancers. Repertoires were generated with immunoSEQ multiplex PCR, while TCRdb's copy carries only in-frame clones and drops some. The table lists 50,000 to 85,000 clones, roughly four fifths of them singletons. The starting material was CD4+ or CD8+ T cells sorted from blood, obtained in a trial of the OX40 agonist ivuxolimab. Receptor source: an adult with an advanced solid tumor such as melanoma, head and neck, liver or kidney cancer.

The V gene is TRBV30, the J gene TRBJ2-2; D gene ambiguous. Germline V CDR1 and CDR2: GTSNPN, SVGIG (reference sequence). V was clipped by 2 bases and J by 3 bases, with 13 bases between them. The CDR3 is 15 residues long. The CDR3 DNA reads TGTGCCTGGAGTCAAGGGCAGGTCTACACCGGGGAGCTGTTTTTT. Amino acids: CAWSQGQVYTGELFF. Variable domain in full (rest from reference TRBV30 and TRBJ2-2): SQTIHQWPATLVQPVGSPLSLECTVEGTSNPNLYWYRQAAGRGLQLLFYSVGIGQISSEVPQNLSASRPQDRQFILSSKKLLLSDSGFYLCAWSQGQVYTGELFFGEGSRLTVL.

This rearrangement joins TRBV7-2 to TRBJ2-5, with 7 bases aligning to TRBD1. This CDR3 is 13 amino acids long. Germline CDR1 and CDR2: SGHTA and FQGNSA. Unmatched junction bases numbered 0, after V lost 4 bases and J lost 1 base. In nucleotides, the CDR3 is TGTGCCAGCAGCTCAGGGGGCCAAGAGACCCAGTACTTC. Its translation: CASSSGGQETQYF. The complete variable domain, with remaining parts taken from reference TRBV7-2 and TRBJ2-5, reads GAGVSQSPSNKVTEKGKDVELRCDPISGHTALYWYRQSLGQGLEFLIYFQGNSAPDKSGLPSDRFSAERTGGSVSTLTIQRTQQEDSAVYLCASSSGGQETQYFGPGTRLLVL.

This clone was recorded a few times. The chain employs TRBV6-4 and TRBJ2-2; D is undetermined. The V gene lost 3 bases and the J gene lost 7 bases, with 9 bases spanning the gap. This CDR3 contains 13 residues. The germline gives CDR1 MRHNA, CDR2 SNTAGT. DNA of the CDR3: TGTGCCAGCAGTGAAGTATGGGGCGGGGAGCTGTTTTTT. The encoded protein is CASSEVWGGELFF.

This clone was seen only once. This sequence joins TRBV7-3 and TRBJ2-1, with TRBD1 matching 7 bases. CDR3 size: 17 residues. Per germline, CDR1 SGHTA and CDR2 FQGTGA. V lost 1 base, J lost 2 bases, and 8 bases stayed unmatched. The CDR3, as DNA: TGTGCCAGCAGCTTAAAGGCTACCGGGACAGCCTACAATGAGCAGTTCTTC. This sequence encodes CASSLKATGTAYNEQFF.

The DNA of the CDR3 is TGTGCCAGCAGTAAGGACAGGGTCAACACCGGGGAGCTGTTTTTT. Its translation: CASSKDRVNTGELFF. The genes are TRBV27 and TRBJ2-2, with 8 bases fitting TRBD1. Germline values: CDR1 MNHEY, CDR2 SMNVEV (reference sequence). V lost 5 bases to trimming and J lost 2 bases; unmatched junction nucleotides: 4. The CDR3 spans 15 residues.

V and J are TRBV28 and TRBJ2-3; the match to TRBD2 covers 8 bases. The germline V gene encodes CDR1 MDHEN and CDR2 SYDVKM. The CDR3 consists of 16 residues. V lost 8 bases to trimming and J lost 0 bases; unmatched junction nucleotides: 10. In DNA, the CDR3 is TGTGCCAGCCGGGGGGGGGCTCATCGAAGCACAGATACGCAGTATTTT. Its protein product is CASRGGAHRSTDTQYF.

The chain is built from TRBV7-2 and TRBJ2-5; D ambiguous. This CDR3 comprises 12 residues. Germline V gives CDR1 SGHTA, CDR2 FQGNSA. Trimming removed 5 bases at V and 5 bases at J, with 9 bases between. CDR3 protein: CASSPPSETQYF. CDR3 coding DNA: TGTGCCAGCAGCCCCCCCTCCGAGACCCAGTACTTC.

This clone was found a few times. The chain employs TRBV6-1 and TRBJ2-3, with D possibly called TRBD1 or TRBD2 (5 bases each). Germline V gives CDR1 MNHNS, CDR2 SASEGT. The CDR3 loop spans 15 amino acids. V was shortened by 2 bases and J by 3 bases, with 12 bases between the two germline ends. The CDR3 sequence: CASSESGRVTDTQYF. As DNA, the CDR3 is TGTGCCAGCAGTGAATCAGGGCGGGTAACAGATACGCAGTATTTT.

This clone turned up a few times. V gene TRBV28 combines with J gene TRBJ2-3; D is uncertain. The CDR3 spans 13 residues. V lost 1 base and J 0 bases, leaving 2 bases between the germline ends. Germline CDR1 and CDR2: MDHEN and SYDVKM. This CDR3 is CASSLSSTDTQYF. The CDR3 DNA follows: TGTGCCAGCAGTTTATCCAGCACAGATACGCAGTATTTT.

This clone was seen only once. The rearrangement uses TRBV5-1 and TRBJ1-2; TRBD1 is a possible D gene (5 bases). Trimming shortened V by 0 bases and J by 7 bases, and 13 bases separated the two germline ends. CDR3 length: 14 residues. Germline lookup yields CDR1 SGHRS and CDR2 YFSETQ. The CDR3: CASSLVDNGGGYTF. CDR3 sequence (DNA): TGCGCCAGCAGCTTGGTGGACAACGGGGGTGGCTACACCTTC.

This clone was observed a single time. This chain links TRBV5-4 with TRBJ2-3, with D perhaps TRBD1 or TRBD2 (5 bases each). The CDR3 sequence is 14 residues long. Germline loops: CDR1 SGHNT, CDR2 YYREEE (reference sequence). V lost 4 bases and J 2 bases, leaving 11 bases between the germline ends. CDR3 DNA: TGTGCCAGCAGCCCGGGACCGCACACAGATACGCAGTATTTT. Its protein product is CASSPGPHTDTQYF.

V usage is TRBV19 and J usage is TRBJ2-5; 7 positions match TRBD2. V was pared by 1 base and J by 4 bases, with 15 bases of the junction left unmatched. The length of the CDR3 is 18 residues. CDR1 is LNHDA, CDR2 SQIVND, per germline (reference sequence). The CDR3 DNA follows: TGTGCCAGTAGTATAGCCCGTCGTGGGCGGGAGATGCGAGAGACCCAGTACTTC. It encodes CASSIARRGREMRETQYF. Drawing the rest from reference TRBV19 and TRBJ2-5, the complete variable domain is DGGITQSPKYLFRKEGQNVTLSCEQNLNHDAMYWYRQDPGQGLRLIYYSQIVNDFQKGDIAEGYSVSREKKESFPLTVTSAQKNPTAFYLCASSIARRGREMRETQYFGPGTRLLVL.

This clone was counted between two and nine times. The chain is built from TRBV4-1 and TRBJ1-5, with 7 nucleotides matching TRBD1. With 2 bases clipped from V and 7 bases from J, the junction kept 11 bases outside the gene matches. Germline values: CDR1 MGHRA, CDR2 YSYEKL. The length of the CDR3 is 16 residues. The CDR3 DNA is TGCGCCAGCAGCCAACCCGGTAGGGGGCGTGAACAGCCCCAGCATTTT. Translating it yields CASSQPGRGREQPQHF.

J is TRBJ2-1 and V is TRBV28; the D call may be TRBD1 or TRBD2 (6 bases each). The CDR3 extends over 18 amino acids. Per the germline V gene, CDR1 is MDHEN and CDR2 is SYDVKM. V was clipped by 4 bases and J by 3 bases, with 22 bases between them. CDR3 nucleotides: TGTGCCAGCAGTTCCTCAGGTACGGGGGACACCTACTACAATGAGCAGTTCTTC. Translated: CASSSSGTGDTYYNEQFF.

This chain joins TRBV30 and TRBJ2-1, with D possibly being TRBD1 or TRBD2 (6 bases each). The CDR3 extends over 16 amino acids. Trimming left V 0 bases short and J 8 bases short, with 20 bases between. Germline assignment: CDR1 GTSNPN and CDR2 SVGIG (reference sequence). CDR3 coding DNA: TGTGCCTGGAGTGTAGGGGGGTCGGTTGTCGTAGATGAGCAGTTCTTC. Encoded protein: CAWSVGGSVVVDEQFF.

This sequence joins TRBV29-1 and TRBJ1-1, with 11 bases aligning to TRBD1. The CDR3 length is 13 residues. Germline V lookup: CDR1 SQVTM, CDR2 ANQGSEA. V lost 6 bases to trimming and J lost 3 bases; unmatched junction nucleotides: 3. Here the CDR3 DNA reads TGCAGCGTCGGACAGGGGGCGGACACTGAAGCTTTCTTT. It encodes CSVGQGADTEAFF.

The rearrangement links TRBV6-5 to TRBJ2-1; D call uncertain. The germline V gene encodes CDR1 MNHEY and CDR2 SVGAGI. This CDR3 spans 11 amino acids. V was clipped by 8 bases and J by 7 bases, with 9 bases between them. DNA of the CDR3: TGTGCCAGCTCCCAGCTTAATGAGCAGTTCTTC. Translating it yields CASSQLNEQFF.

The V gene is TRBV10-2, the J gene TRBJ2-7, with 10 bases that match TRBD2. Germline V lookup: CDR1 WSHSY, CDR2 SAAADI. The trim removed 3 bases at V and 5 bases at J, leaving 13 bases unmatched. The CDR3 is 17 amino acids. CDR3 bases: TGCGCCAGCAGTGATTTCAGCGGGAGGGCCCGAAGGGACGAGCAGTACTTC. Protein sequence: CASSDFSGRARRDEQYF.

The rearrangement joins TRBV27 to TRBJ2-6, with D unresolved. V lost 2 bases, J lost 4 bases, and 9 bases lay in between. CDR3 length: 15 residues. The V gene's germline CDR1 is MNHEY and CDR2 SMNVEV (reference sequence). The CDR3 protein is CASSLSPGGANVLTF. The CDR3 region has the DNA TGTGCCAGCAGTTTAAGCCCCGGAGGGGCCAACGTCCTGACTTTC.

This clone appeared a single time. V is TRBV19 and J is TRBJ1-1, with unresolved D. The germline V and J ends were trimmed by 6 bases and 2 bases, with 10 bases remaining between them. This CDR3 is 13 amino acids long. Germline values: CDR1 LNHDA, CDR2 SQIVND (reference sequence). CDR3 residues: CASSLGKNTEAFF. The CDR3 nucleotides read TGTGCCAGTAGCCTCGGAAAAAACACTGAAGCTTTCTTT.

This clone has a single count. The chain has TRBV7-2 and TRBJ1-5; TRBD1 might be the D (5 bases). This CDR3 is built from 15 residues. The V gene's germline CDR1 is SGHTA and CDR2 FQGNSA. V dropped 1 base and J dropped 6 bases, with 13 bases sitting between them. CDR3 sequence: CASSLGGEGSQPQHF. CDR3 DNA: TGTGCCAGCAGCTTAGGGGGTGAGGGGAGTCAGCCCCAGCATTTT.

V and J are TRBV6-4 and TRBJ2-5; 15 bases are a match to TRBD2. Per the germline V gene, CDR1 is MRHNA and CDR2 is SNTAGT. With 4 bases clipped from V and 5 bases from J, the junction kept 5 bases outside the gene matches. The CDR3 is 16 amino acids. Here the CDR3 reads CASSGTSGRAEETQYF. CDR3 bases: TGTGCCAGCAGTGGGACTAGCGGGAGGGCCGAGGAGACCCAGTACTTC.

A single count supports this clone. The chain joins TRBV9 to TRBJ2-1, with TRBD2 identical over 8 bases. Per germline, CDR1 SGDLS and CDR2 YYNGEE. This CDR3 has 13 amino acids. J gave up 12 bases and V 4 bases, and 9 bases lay outside the gene matches. The CDR3 bases are TGTGCCAGCAGCTTTTCTACGGGAGGGGTGCAGTTCTTC. Translating gives CASSFSTGGVQFF.

The rearrangement uses TRBV18 and TRBJ2-3; 7 nucleotides align to TRBD2. V lost 5 bases and J lost 0; bases outside the gene matches: 8. The CDR3 has 16 amino acids. Germline V gene data show CDR1 as KGHSH and CDR2 as LQKENI. The CDR3 DNA reads as TGTGCCAGCTCAACGGGGGAGGGCAGAAGCACAGATACGCAGTATTTT. It codes for CASSTGEGRSTDTQYF.

The chain recombines TRBV5-1 with TRBJ2-7, with a possible D match to TRBD2 (5 bases). Germline CDR1 and CDR2: SGHRS and YFSETQ. V gave up 4 bases and J gave up 4 bases, with 21 bases separating them. The CDR3 totals 16 residues. The CDR3 region has the DNA TGCGCCAGCAGCCTGGGCGGGCCGTCGAGTTCGTACGAGCAGTACTTC. It yields the protein CASSLGGPSSSYEQYF.

The gene calls are TRBV5-8 and TRBJ1-1, with D maybe TRBD1 (5 bases). The V end lost 7 bases, the J end lost 0 bases, and 13 bases lay between the germline ends. The CDR3 is 14 amino acids. Looked up from germline, CDR1 is SGHTS and CDR2 is YDEGEE. The CDR3 loop reads CASYRGGMNTEAFF. CDR3 sequence (DNA): TGTGCCAGCTATAGGGGTGGCATGAACACTGAAGCTTTCTTT.